This TCR beta chain was sequenced for a study of CD8+ T cells in alopecia areata. Study context: It was 6 to 18 months of tofacitinib, and then there were 6 months off drug.

Trimming cost V 0 bases and J 9 bases, with 13 bases left between them. This CDR3 has 15 residues. Germline V gives CDR1 SGDLS, CDR2 YYNGEE. Treatment meaning: oral pan-JAK inhibitor, 5-10 mg twice daily. Peripheral blood and lesional scalp punch biopsies were taken from alopecia areata patients. Broader study findings: In blood and scalp, many expanded lesional clones persisted during tofacitinib. Resident alphabeta T cells of normal skin are also sequenced in scalp samples.

Following RNA extraction, reverse transcription yielded cDNA that acted as the sequencing template. TCRdb's table, derived via immunoSEQ multiplex PCR, lists solely in-frame clones and lacks some. The sample includes over 200,000 clones, 55% to 70% of them seen just once. This clone has a single count. Antigen specificity is unknown. This chain links TRBV9 with TRBJ1-6; a weak D match, TRBD1 (5 bases). The source material was CD4+ T cells sorted from blood, sampled at week 4, from a patient treated with tofacitinib. The TCR comes from a human donor with alopecia areata. CDR3 sequence: CASSVDEGLGSPLHF. DNA of the CDR3: TGTGCCAGCAGCGTAGATGAGGGGCTTGGTTCACCCCTCCACTTT.